The clone carrying this TCR beta chain was found many times. The antigen is not known. Germline assignment: CDR1 SEHNR and CDR2 FQNEAQ (reference sequence). CDR3 length: 12 residues. Trimming shortened V by 5 bases and J by 4 bases, and 8 bases separated the two germline ends. The data were obtained in a study of T cells after yellow fever vaccination. TCRdb reprocessed the 5' RACE reads via MiXCR and lists one record per CDR3 protein. The table includes some 110,000 distinct CDR3 sequences, under 8.5% detected once. General observations from the study: Reappearance after the booster was observed for most primary-vaccination clones (96% CD4, roughly 90% CD8).

V is TRBV7-9 and J is TRBJ1-1, with D uncertain. The clonotype originates from a man younger than 35 who received the YFV17D yellow fever vaccine. The sample consisted of CD4+ T cells sorted from PBMCs, taken 10 to 11 days after the first yellow fever vaccination. The CDR3 DNA reads TGTGCCAGCAGCCCCCCTGGCACTGAAGCTTTCTTT. This codes for CASSPPGTEAFF.